The clone carrying this T cell receptor beta chain was picked up a small number of times. The record originates from a study of identical twins. TCRdb re-called the 5' RACE reads through MiXCR, storing one row per CDR3 protein. Of under 1 million distinct CDR3 sequences listed, approximately 13% are singletons. The CDR3 totals 15 residues. V lost 0 bases, J lost 1 base, and 10 bases lay in between. Germline V gene data show CDR1 as DFQATT and CDR2 as SNEGSKA (reference sequence). These records were also assigned to another study, of yellow fever vaccine responses in identical twins.

The rearrangement joins TRBV20-1 to TRBJ1-5, with D unresolved. The sample taken for sequencing was PBMCs. The receptor comes from a woman between 18 and 30 years old in good health. CDR3 amino acids: CSAREAGRSNQPQHF. Written as DNA, the CDR3 is TGCAGTGCTAGAGAAGCCGGCAGAAGCAATCAGCCCCAGCATTTT.